This paragraph reports one TCR beta chain. Its antigen is unidentified. TRB rearrangements spanning V, D and J were amplified using mixed TRB-A/B primers. TCRdb independently ran MiXCR on the multiplex PCR reads; one entry per CDR3 protein. This sample has 9,900 or so distinct CDR3 sequences, with around a third found just once. This entry is derived from a study of T cell repertoires in aging, cancer and after chemotherapy. Study outcomes and limitations: Loss of evenness, beyond lost richness, contributed to age-related TCR diversity decline in cancer patients.

Peripheral blood genomic DNA, not sorted cells or RNA, was the template. The source material was blood. The receptor's source is a human donor in good health. The donor label of this sample is uncertain.

CDR3 DNA sequence: TGTGCCAGCAGCGCGCCCGGGACAGGGGGCACAGATACGCAGTATTTT. It codes for CASSAPGTGGTDTQYF. The V call is TRBV7-9, the J call TRBJ2-3; 10 nucleotides line up with TRBD1. This CDR3 comprises 16 residues. Germline V CDR1 and CDR2: SEHNR, FQNEAQ (reference sequence). The V segment lost 5 bases and the J segment 1 base; nucleotides outside the gene matches: 6.